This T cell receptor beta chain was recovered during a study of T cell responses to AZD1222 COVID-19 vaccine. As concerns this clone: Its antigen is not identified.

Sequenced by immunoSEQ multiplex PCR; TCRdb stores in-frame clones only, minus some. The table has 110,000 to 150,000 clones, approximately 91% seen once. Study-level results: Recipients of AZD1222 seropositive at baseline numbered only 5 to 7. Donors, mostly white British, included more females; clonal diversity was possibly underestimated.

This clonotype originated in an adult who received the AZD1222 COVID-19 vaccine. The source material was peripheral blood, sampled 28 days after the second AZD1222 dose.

DNA of the CDR3: TGTGCCAGCAGTGGTTCCAGGCGGTATAATTCACCCCTCCACTTT. Translating it yields CASSGSRRYNSPLHF. This chain uses TRBV2 with TRBJ1-6; D uncertain. CDR1 is SNHLY and CDR2 is FYNNEI in the germline V gene. V was shortened by 4 bases and J by 4 bases, with 11 bases between the two germline ends. This CDR3 has 15 amino acids.